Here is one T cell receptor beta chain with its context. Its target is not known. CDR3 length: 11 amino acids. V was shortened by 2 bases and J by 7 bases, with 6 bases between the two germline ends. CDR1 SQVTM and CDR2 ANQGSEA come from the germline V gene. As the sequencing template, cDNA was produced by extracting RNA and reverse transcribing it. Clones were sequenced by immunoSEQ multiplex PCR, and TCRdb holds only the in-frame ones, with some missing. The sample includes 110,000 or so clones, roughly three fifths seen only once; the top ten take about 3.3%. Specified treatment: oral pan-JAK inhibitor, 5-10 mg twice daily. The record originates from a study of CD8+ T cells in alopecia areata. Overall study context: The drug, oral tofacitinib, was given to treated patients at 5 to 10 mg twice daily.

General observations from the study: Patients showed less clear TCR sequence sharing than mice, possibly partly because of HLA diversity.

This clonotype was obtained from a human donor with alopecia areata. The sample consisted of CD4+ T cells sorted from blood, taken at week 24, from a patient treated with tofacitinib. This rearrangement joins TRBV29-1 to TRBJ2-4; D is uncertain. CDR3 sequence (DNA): TGCAGCGTTGAACACTTCAACATTCAGTACTTC. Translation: CSVEHFNIQYF.